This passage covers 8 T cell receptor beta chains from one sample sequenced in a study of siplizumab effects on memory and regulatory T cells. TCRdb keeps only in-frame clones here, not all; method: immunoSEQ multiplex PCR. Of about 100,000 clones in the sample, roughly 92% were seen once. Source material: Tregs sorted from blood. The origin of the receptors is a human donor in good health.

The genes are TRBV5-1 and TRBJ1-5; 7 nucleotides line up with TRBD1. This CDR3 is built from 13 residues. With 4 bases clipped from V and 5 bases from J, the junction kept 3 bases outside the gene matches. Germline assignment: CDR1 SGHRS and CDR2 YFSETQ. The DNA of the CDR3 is TGCGCCAGCAGCCTAACAGGGGATCAGCCCCAGCATTTT. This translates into CASSLTGDQPQHF.

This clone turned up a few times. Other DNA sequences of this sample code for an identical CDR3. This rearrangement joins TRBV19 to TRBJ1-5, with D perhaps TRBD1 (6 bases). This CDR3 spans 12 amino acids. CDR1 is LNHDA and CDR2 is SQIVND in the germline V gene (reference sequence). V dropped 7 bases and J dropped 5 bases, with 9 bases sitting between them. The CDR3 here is CASTRGDQPQHF. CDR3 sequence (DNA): TGTGCCAGTACTAGGGGGGATCAGCCCCAGCATTTT.

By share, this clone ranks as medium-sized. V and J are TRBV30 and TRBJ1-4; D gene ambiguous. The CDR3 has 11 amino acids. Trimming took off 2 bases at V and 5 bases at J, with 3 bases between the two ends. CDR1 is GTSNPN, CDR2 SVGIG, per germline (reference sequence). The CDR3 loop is CAWSPNEKLFF. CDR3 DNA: TGTGCCTGGAGTCCGAATGAAAAACTGTTTTTT.

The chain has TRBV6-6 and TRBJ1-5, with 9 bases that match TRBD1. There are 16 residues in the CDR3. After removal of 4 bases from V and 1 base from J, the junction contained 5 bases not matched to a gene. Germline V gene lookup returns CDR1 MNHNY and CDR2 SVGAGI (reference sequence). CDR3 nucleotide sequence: TGTGCCAGCAGTTGGGGACAGGGCGGGAGCAATCAGCCCCAGCATTTT. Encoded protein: CASSWGQGGSNQPQHF.

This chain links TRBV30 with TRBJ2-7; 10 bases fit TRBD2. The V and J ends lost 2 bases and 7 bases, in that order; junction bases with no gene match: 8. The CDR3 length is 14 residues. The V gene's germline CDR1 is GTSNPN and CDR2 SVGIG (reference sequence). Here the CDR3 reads CAWSTGASGREQYF. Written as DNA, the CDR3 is TGTGCCTGGAGTACAGGGGCTAGCGGGAGAGAGCAGTACTTC. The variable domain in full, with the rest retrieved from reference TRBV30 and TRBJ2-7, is SQTIHQWPATLVQPVGSPLSLECTVEGTSNPNLYWYRQAAGRGLQLLFYSVGIGQISSEVPQNLSASRPQDRQFILSSKKLLLSDSGFYLCAWSTGASGREQYFGPGTRLTVT.

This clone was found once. The CDR3 bases are TGCGCCAGCGCGGGGGTCGGGAGCAGCTCCTACAATGAGCAGTTCTTC. Translation: CASAGVGSSSYNEQFF. The chain joins TRBV5-1 to TRBJ2-1; 7 bases are shared with TRBD2. Trimming took 7 bases from V and 0 from J; bases not matched to a gene: 10. The CDR3 is 16 amino acids. CDR1 is SGHRS and CDR2 is YFSETQ in the germline V gene.

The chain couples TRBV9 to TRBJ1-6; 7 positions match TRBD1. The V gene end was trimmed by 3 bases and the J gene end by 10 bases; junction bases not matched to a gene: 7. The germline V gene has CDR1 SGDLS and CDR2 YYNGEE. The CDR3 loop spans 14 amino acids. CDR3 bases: TGTGCCAGCAGCGCGGGACAGCTGGAATCACCCCTCCACTTT. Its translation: CASSAGQLESPLHF.

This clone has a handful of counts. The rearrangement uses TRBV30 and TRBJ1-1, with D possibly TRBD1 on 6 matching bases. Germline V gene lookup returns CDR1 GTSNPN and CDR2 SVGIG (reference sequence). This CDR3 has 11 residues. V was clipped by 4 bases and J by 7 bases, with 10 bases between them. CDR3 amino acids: CAWTGGLEAFF. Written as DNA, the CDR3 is TGTGCCTGGACGGGGGGCCTTGAAGCTTTCTTT.